Included here is one TCR beta chain sequence, with context. The sample contains more than one DNA sequence encoding this CDR3. TCRdb's table, derived via immunoSEQ multiplex PCR, lists solely in-frame clones and lacks some. This table holds around 480,000 clones, around 87% found once. The sample originates from a study of blood T cell repertoires in COVID-19. Study in general: Acute and convalescent COVID-19 specimens originated in the United States, Italy and Spain.

V lost 0 bases and J lost 4, with 6 bases in between. CDR1 and CDR2 (germline): SGHDN, FVKESK. This CDR3 contains 13 residues. The specimen sequenced was PBMCs or T cells enriched from blood (not recorded which). The chain is built from TRBV14 and TRBJ1-2; D ambiguous. The clonotype originates from a woman between 18 and 29 years old who had recovered from COVID-19. CDR3 region: CASSQDLVYGYTF. The CDR3 DNA reads as TGTGCCAGCAGCCAAGATCTAGTCTATGGCTACACCTTC.